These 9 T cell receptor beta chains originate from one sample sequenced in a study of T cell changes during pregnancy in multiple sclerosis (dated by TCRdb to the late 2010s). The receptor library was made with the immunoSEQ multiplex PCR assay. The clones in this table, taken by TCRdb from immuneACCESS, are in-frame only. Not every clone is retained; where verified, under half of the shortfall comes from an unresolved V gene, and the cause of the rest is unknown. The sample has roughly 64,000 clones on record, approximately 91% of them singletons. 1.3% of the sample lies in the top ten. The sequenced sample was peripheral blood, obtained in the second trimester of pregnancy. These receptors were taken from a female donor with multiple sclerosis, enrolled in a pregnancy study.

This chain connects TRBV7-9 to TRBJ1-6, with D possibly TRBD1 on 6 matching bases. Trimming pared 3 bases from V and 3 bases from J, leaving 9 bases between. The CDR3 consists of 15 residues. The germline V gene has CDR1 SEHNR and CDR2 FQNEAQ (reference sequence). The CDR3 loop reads CASSFRDNYNSPLHF. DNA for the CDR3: TGTGCCAGCAGCTTCCGGGACAACTATAATTCACCCCTCCACTTT.

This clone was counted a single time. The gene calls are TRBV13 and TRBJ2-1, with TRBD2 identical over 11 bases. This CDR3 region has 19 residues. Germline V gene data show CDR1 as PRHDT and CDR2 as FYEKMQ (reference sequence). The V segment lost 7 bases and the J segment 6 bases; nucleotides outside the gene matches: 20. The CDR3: CASTLALAGGSTRGNEQFF. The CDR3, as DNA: TGTGCCAGCACCCTCGCGCTAGCGGGGGGTTCGACCCGGGGCAATGAGCAGTTCTTC.

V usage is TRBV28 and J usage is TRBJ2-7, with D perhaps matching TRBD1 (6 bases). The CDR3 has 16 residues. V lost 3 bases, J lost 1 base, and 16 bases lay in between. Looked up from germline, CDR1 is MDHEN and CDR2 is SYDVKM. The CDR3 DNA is TGTGCCAGCAGTTTCGGGGTGGGCAGGGGATCCTACGAGCAGTACTTC. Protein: CASSFGVGRGSYEQYF.

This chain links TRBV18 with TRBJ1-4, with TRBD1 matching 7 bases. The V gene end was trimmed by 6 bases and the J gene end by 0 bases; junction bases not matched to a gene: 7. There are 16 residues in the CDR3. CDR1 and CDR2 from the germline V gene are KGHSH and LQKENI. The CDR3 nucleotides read TGTGCCAGCTCGCCCGGACAGGAACCAACTAATGAAAAACTGTTTTTT. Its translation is CASSPGQEPTNEKLFF. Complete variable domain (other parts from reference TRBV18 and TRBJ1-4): NAGVMQNPRHLVRRRGQEARLRCSPMKGHSHVYWYRQLPEEGLKFMVYLQKENIIDESGMPKERFSAEFPKEGPSILRIQQVVRGDSAAYFCASSPGQEPTNEKLFFGSGTQLSVL.

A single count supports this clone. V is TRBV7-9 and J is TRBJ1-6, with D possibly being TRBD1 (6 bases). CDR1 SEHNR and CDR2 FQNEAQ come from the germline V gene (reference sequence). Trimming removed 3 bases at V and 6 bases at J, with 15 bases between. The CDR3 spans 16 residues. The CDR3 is CASSLGQQAPNSPLHF. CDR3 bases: TGTGCCAGCAGCTTGGGACAACAGGCGCCTAATTCACCCCTCCACTTT.

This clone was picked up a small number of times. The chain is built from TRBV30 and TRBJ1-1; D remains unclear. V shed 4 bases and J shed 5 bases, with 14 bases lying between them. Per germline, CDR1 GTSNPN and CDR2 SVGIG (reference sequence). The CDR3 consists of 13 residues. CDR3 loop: CAWTLGSGTEAFF. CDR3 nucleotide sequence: TGTGCCTGGACCCTCGGGAGTGGAACTGAAGCTTTCTTT.

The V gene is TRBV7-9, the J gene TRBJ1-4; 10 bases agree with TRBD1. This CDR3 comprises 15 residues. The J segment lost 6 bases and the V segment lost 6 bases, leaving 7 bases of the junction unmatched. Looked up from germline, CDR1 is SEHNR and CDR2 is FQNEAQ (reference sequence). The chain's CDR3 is CASSHSTGGYEKLFF. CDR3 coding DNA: TGTGCCAGCAGTCATTCGACAGGGGGCTATGAAAAACTGTTTTTT.

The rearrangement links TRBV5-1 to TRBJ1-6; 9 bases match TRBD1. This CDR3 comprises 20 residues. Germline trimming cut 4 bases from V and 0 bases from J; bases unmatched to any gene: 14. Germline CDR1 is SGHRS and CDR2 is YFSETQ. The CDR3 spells CASSLGRVRQGVSYNSPLHF. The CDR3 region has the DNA TGCGCCAGCAGCCTGGGGAGGGTCCGACAGGGGGTCTCCTATAATTCACCCCTCCACTTT. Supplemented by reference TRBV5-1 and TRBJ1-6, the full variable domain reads KAGVTQTPRYLIKTRGQQVTLSCSPISGHRSVSWYQQTPGQGLQFLFEYFSETQRNKGNFPGRFSGRQFSNSRSEMNVSTLELGDSALYLCASSLGRVRQGVSYNSPLHFGNGTRLTVT.

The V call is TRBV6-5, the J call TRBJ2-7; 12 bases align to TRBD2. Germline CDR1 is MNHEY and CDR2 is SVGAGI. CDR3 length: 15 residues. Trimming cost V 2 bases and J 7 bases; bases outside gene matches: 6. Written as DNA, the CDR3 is TGTGCCAGCAGTTACAATGCCGGGACTAGCGGGGAGCAGTACTTC. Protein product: CASSYNAGTSGEQYF.